These T cell receptor beta chains were read from a single sample in a study of shared clonotypes between healthy human individuals. Sequencing was performed with immunoSEQ multiplex PCR; in TCRdb, only in-frame clones are kept and a portion is missing. This table has roughly 1,000,000 clones, around 78% appearing once. The source material was memory CD4+ T cells from PBMCs. These receptors were taken from a man younger than 35 in good health. Some clones in this sample may be carry-over from other donors' samples. CDR3s include the opening cysteine and the closing phenylalanine or tryptophan. A D gene is named only where the DNA matches it firmly. Clone size is stated in some rows and not others, as once, few, many or a class when expanded.

CDR3nt: TGTGCCAGCAGCTTAGGAGCGGGAGTCAGAGATACGCAGTATTTT
CDR3aa: CASSLGAGVRDTQYF
j_gene: TRBJ2-3
v_gene: TRBV11-3
d_gene: TRBD2
abundance: -

CDR3nt: TGTGCCAGCATTACAGGGACTGGGGGAAACACCATATATTTT
CDR3aa: CASITGTGGNTIYF
j_gene: TRBJ1-3
v_gene: TRBV6-6
d_gene: -
abundance: once

CDR3nt: TGTGCCAGTAGTTTGATGGGACAGGACTATGGCTACACCTTC
CDR3aa: CASSLMGQDYGYTF
j_gene: TRBJ1-2
v_gene: TRBV19
d_gene: TRBD1
abundance: -

CDR3nt: TGTGCCAGCAGTGATAGACAGGAGGCTAGTGAGCAGTACTTC
CDR3aa: CASSDRQEASEQYF
j_gene: TRBJ2-7
v_gene: TRBV6-1
d_gene: -
abundance: -

CDR3nt: TGTGCCAGCAGTTACGGACTGAGTAATGAAAAACTGTTTTTT
CDR3aa: CASSYGLSNEKLFF
j_gene: TRBJ1-4
v_gene: TRBV6-5
d_gene: -
abundance: many

CDR3nt: TGTGCCAGCAGTCCCGGGACAGGGGGCTACGAGCAGTACTTC
CDR3aa: CASSPGTGGYEQYF
j_gene: TRBJ2-7
v_gene: TRBV28
d_gene: TRBD1
abundance: -

CDR3nt: TGTGCCAGAACCCCACCTGATTCGGGCCCCCAGGAGCAGTACTTC
CDR3aa: CARTPPDSGPQEQYF
j_gene: TRBJ2-7
v_gene: TRBV19
d_gene: -
abundance: -

CDR3nt: TGTGCCAGCAGCTCGGACAGGGGGGATCAGCCCCAGCATTTT
CDR3aa: CASSSDRGDQPQHF
j_gene: TRBJ1-5
v_gene: TRBV2
d_gene: TRBD1
abundance: -

CDR3nt: TGCGCCAGCAGCTGGGCAGGGAGCGGAAACACCATATATTTT
CDR3aa: CASSWAGSGNTIYF
j_gene: TRBJ1-3
v_gene: TRBV5-1
d_gene: -
abundance: -

CDR3nt: TGTGCCACCTACCGGGACAGGGCGTACAATGAGCAGTTCTTC
CDR3aa: CATYRDRAYNEQFF
j_gene: TRBJ2-1
v_gene: TRBV2
d_gene: TRBD1
abundance: -

CDR3nt: TGCGCCAGCAGCTTGGCCTCGACGGTGCCTAGCACAGATACGCAGTATTTT
CDR3aa: CASSLASTVPSTDTQYF
j_gene: TRBJ2-3
v_gene: TRBV5-1
d_gene: -
abundance: -

CDR3nt: TGCGCCAGCAGCCAATTAAGGGGCCCCAGCGGGGAGCTGTTTTTT
CDR3aa: CASSQLRGPSGELFF
j_gene: TRBJ2-2
v_gene: TRBV4-1
d_gene: -
abundance: -

CDR3nt: TGTGCCAGCAGCTTAGAACCGGGGTCCGGCTACACCTTC
CDR3aa: CASSLEPGSGYTF
j_gene: TRBJ1-2
v_gene: TRBV7-2
d_gene: -
abundance: once

CDR3nt: TGTGCCAGCAGGGAACCGAGGGCGGGGGACTATGGCTACACCTTC
CDR3aa: CASREPRAGDYGYTF
j_gene: TRBJ1-2
v_gene: TRBV6-1
d_gene: -
abundance: -

CDR3nt: TGTGCCAGCAGCCCCCGAGCCGGCGCGGCCCTGACCCCTTCCTACGAGCAGTACTTC
CDR3aa: CASSPRAGAALTPSYEQYF
j_gene: TRBJ2-7
v_gene: TRBV4-2
d_gene: -
abundance: -

CDR3nt: TGTGCCAGCAGCGTAGCAGGGGGGTTGGATACGCAGTATTTT
CDR3aa: CASSVAGGLDTQYF
j_gene: TRBJ2-3
v_gene: TRBV9
d_gene: -
abundance: once

CDR3nt: TGTGCCAGCAGTGGGCAGACAGCGGCGTTTTTGGGCCAGCATTTT
CDR3aa: CASSGQTAAFLGQHF
j_gene: TRBJ1-5
v_gene: TRBV6-1
d_gene: -
abundance: -

CDR3nt: TGCGCCAGCATGAGAACGCGGGGAGAGACCCAGTACTTC
CDR3aa: CASMRTRGETQYF
j_gene: TRBJ2-5
v_gene: TRBV5-1
d_gene: -
abundance: -

CDR3nt: TGTGCCATCGGGGGACTAGCGGGAGCGGAATTAGGCTCCTACAATGAGCAGTTCTTC
CDR3aa: CAIGGLAGAELGSYNEQFF
j_gene: TRBJ2-1
v_gene: TRBV10-3
d_gene: TRBD2
abundance: -

CDR3nt: TGTGCCAGCAGTAGGGACTACACCTACTACGAGCAGTACTTC
CDR3aa: CASSRDYTYYEQYF
j_gene: TRBJ2-7
v_gene: TRBV2
d_gene: TRBD2
abundance: -

CDR3nt: TGTGCCAGCAGTTTGAATACCGGGGAGCTGTTTTTT
CDR3aa: CASSLNTGELFF
j_gene: TRBJ2-2
v_gene: TRBV28
d_gene: -
abundance: -

CDR3nt: TGTGCCACCCAAGCGGGGGGAGGATGGAACGAGCAGTACTTC
CDR3aa: CATQAGGGWNEQYF
j_gene: TRBJ2-7
v_gene: TRBV2
d_gene: TRBD2
abundance: -

CDR3nt: TGTGCCAGCAGTGGTCCAGGGGGCCAGCCCCAGCATTTT
CDR3aa: CASSGPGGQPQHF
j_gene: TRBJ1-5
v_gene: TRBV2
d_gene: TRBD1
abundance: -

CDR3nt: TGTGCTAGTGGTTTGTCGGGTGCAGATACGCAGTATTTT
CDR3aa: CASGLSGADTQYF
j_gene: TRBJ2-3
v_gene: TRBV12-5
d_gene: -
abundance: -

CDR3nt: TGTGCCAGCAGTGAGGGGGCGGACAGGGGTAGCAATCAGCCCCAGCATTTT
CDR3aa: CASSEGADRGSNQPQHF
j_gene: TRBJ1-5
v_gene: TRBV9
d_gene: TRBD1
abundance: -

CDR3nt: TGTGCCTGGATCCCCGGACGGAGCTACAATGAGCAGTTCTTC
CDR3aa: CAWIPGRSYNEQFF
j_gene: TRBJ2-1
v_gene: TRBV30
d_gene: -
abundance: -

CDR3nt: TGCGCCAGCAGCCAAGACGGCGCGGGAGGTAACAATGAGCAGTTCTTC
CDR3aa: CASSQDGAGGNNEQFF
j_gene: TRBJ2-1
v_gene: TRBV4-3
d_gene: TRBD2
abundance: -

CDR3nt: TGTGCCAGCAGCTTGAATTACAATGAGCAGTTCTTC
CDR3aa: CASSLNYNEQFF
j_gene: TRBJ2-1
v_gene: TRBV5-4
d_gene: -
abundance: -

CDR3nt: TGTGCCAGCAGCTTTGAGGGAAGCTACGAGCAGTACTTC
CDR3aa: CASSFEGSYEQYF
j_gene: TRBJ2-7
v_gene: TRBV5-6
d_gene: -
abundance: -